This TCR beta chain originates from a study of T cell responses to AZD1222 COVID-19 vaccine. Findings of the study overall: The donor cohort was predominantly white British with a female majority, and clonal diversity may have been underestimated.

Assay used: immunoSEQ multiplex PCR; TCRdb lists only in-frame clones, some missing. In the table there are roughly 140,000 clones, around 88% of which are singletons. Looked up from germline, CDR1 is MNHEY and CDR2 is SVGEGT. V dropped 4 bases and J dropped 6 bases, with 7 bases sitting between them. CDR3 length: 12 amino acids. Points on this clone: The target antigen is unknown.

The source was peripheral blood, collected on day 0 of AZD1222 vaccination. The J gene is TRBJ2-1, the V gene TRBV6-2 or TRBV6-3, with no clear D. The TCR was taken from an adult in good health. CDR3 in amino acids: CASSFRLNEQFF. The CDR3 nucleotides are TGTGCCAGCAGTTTTCGACTCAATGAGCAGTTCTTC.